These 26 T cell receptor beta chains were all obtained from the same sample, sequenced in a study of blood T cells in healthy people across ages. Using a J-beta primer mix together with a sample-barcoded 5' primer, a second PCR was run for roughly 6 to 12 cycles. In TCRdb, the 5' RACE reads were re-called with MiXCR into one record per CDR3 protein. This repertoire shows under 700,000 distinct CDR3 sequences, more than 20% found once; its top ten account for less than 9%. This sample was shared with a second study, whose subject was T cells of mothers and their children.

The source material was blood. The receptor set was obtained from a boy aged 10-17 years in good health.

The V and J genes are TRBV18 and TRBJ2-3; D might be TRBD2 (6 bases). Trimming stripped 2 bases from V and 5 bases from J, with 8 bases between. The CDR3 covers 13 residues. The V gene's germline CDR1 is KGHSH and CDR2 LQKENI. This CDR3 reads CASSPAGGDTQYF. The DNA of the CDR3 is TGTGCCAGCTCACCAGCCGGGGGAGATACGCAGTATTTT.

This clonotype was seen a handful of times. The CDR3 sequence: CASSLDTYGGSYEQYF. Here the CDR3 DNA reads TGTGCCAGCAGTCTCGACACATACGGAGGATCCTACGAGCAGTACTTC. The V and J genes are TRBV6-2 or TRBV6-3 and TRBJ2-7; a weak D match, TRBD2 (5 bases). Trimming cost V 5 bases and J 1 base, with 18 bases left between them. This CDR3 region has 16 residues. Germline-derived CDR1 and CDR2 are MNHEY and SVGEGT.

This clonotype has only a few counts. The chain has TRBV9 and TRBJ2-5; 7 nucleotides agree with TRBD1. The CDR3 is 14 amino acids. The J segment lost 8 bases and the V segment lost 2 bases, leaving 9 bases of the junction unmatched. Per the germline V gene, CDR1 is SGDLS and CDR2 is YYNGEE. The CDR3 region is CASSVGQGVSTQYF. The CDR3 bases are TGTGCCAGCAGCGTGGGCCAGGGGGTTAGCACCCAGTACTTC.

This clonotype was detected a few times. V gene TRBV7-9 combines with J gene TRBJ2-1; D possibly uses TRBD1 or TRBD2 (5 bases each). The CDR3 has 16 amino acids. V was trimmed by 0 bases and J by 3 bases, leaving 12 bases between them. CDR1 and CDR2 (germline): SEHNR, FQNEAQ (reference sequence). This CDR3 reads CASSLALGAYYNEQFF. The DNA of the CDR3 is TGTGCCAGCAGCTTAGCGCTCGGGGCTTACTACAATGAGCAGTTCTTC.

This CDR3 is CASSFPGGLNTEAFF. The CDR3 DNA follows: TGCGCCAGCAGCTTTCCAGGGGGTTTGAACACTGAAGCTTTCTTT. The gene calls are TRBV5-1 and TRBJ1-1; TRBD1 matches at 7 bases. There are 15 residues in the CDR3. Trimming at V came to 2 bases and at J to 0 bases, leaving 4 bases not matched to a gene. Germline V gene sequence: CDR1 SGHRS, CDR2 YFSETQ.

This chain uses TRBV6-1 with TRBJ2-1, with TRBD2 identical over 10 bases. This CDR3 is built from 15 residues. With 5 bases clipped from V and 5 bases from J, the junction kept 6 bases outside the gene matches. The germline gives CDR1 MNHNS, CDR2 SASEGT. The CDR3 nucleotides read TGTGCCAGCAGTATTCTAGCGGGGGCTAACAATGAGCAGTTCTTC. Translated, it gives CASSILAGANNEQFF.

This chain joins TRBV5-1 and TRBJ2-7, with 7 bases that match TRBD2. From germline, CDR1 is SGHRS and CDR2 YFSETQ. The CDR3 is 15 residues long. The V gene end was trimmed by 0 bases and the J gene end by 3 bases; junction bases not matched to a gene: 6. The CDR3 loop reads CASSLAGGTFYEQYF. The CDR3 DNA reads TGCGCCAGCAGCTTGGCCGGGGGGACGTTCTACGAGCAGTACTTC.

V gene TRBV4-3 combines with J gene TRBJ2-5; D may be TRBD2 (5 bases). Trimming shortened V by 0 bases and J by 7 bases, and 12 bases separated the two germline ends. CDR3 length: 14 residues. Germline V gene data show CDR1 as LGHNA and CDR2 as YSLEER. CDR3 nucleotides: TGCGCCAGCAGCCAAGATACCCCAAGCGGGACCCAGTACTTC. Translation gives CASSQDTPSGTQYF.

This clonotype appeared a few times. The CDR3 DNA is TGTGCCAGCAGCTTGGGACAGACGAATAGCAATCAGCCCCAGCATTTT. It codes for CASSLGQTNSNQPQHF. This chain connects TRBV7-9 to TRBJ1-5, with 7 bases lining up with TRBD1. Per the germline V gene, CDR1 is SEHNR and CDR2 is FQNEAQ (reference sequence). CDR3 length: 16 residues. With V trimmed by 3 bases and J by 0 bases, 5 bases remained unmatched. The variable domain in full, with the rest retrieved from reference TRBV7-9 and TRBJ1-5, is DTGVSQNPRHKITKRGQNVTFRCDPISEHNRLYWYRQTLGQGPEFLTYFQNEAQLEKSRLLSDRFSAERPKGSFSTLEIQRTEQGDSAMYLCASSLGQTNSNQPQHFGDGTRLSIL.

The CDR3 protein is CASSPRGGRGTEAFF. As DNA, the CDR3 is TGTGCCAGCAGCCCCCGGGGAGGGCGGGGGACTGAAGCTTTCTTT. The J gene is TRBJ1-1, the V gene TRBV9; possibly TRBD1 for D (5 bases). Germline V lookup: CDR1 SGDLS, CDR2 YYNGEE. CDR3 length: 15 residues. The V gene lost 4 bases and the J gene lost 5 bases, with 18 bases spanning the gap.

The chain combines TRBV14 with TRBJ2-5, with TRBD1 matching over 11 bases. Near its end, the DNA agrees better with TRBJ2-7, so the J call may be wrong. The germline gives CDR1 SGHDN, CDR2 FVKESK. The CDR3 sequence is 15 residues long. CDR3 residues: CASSRRTGGRYEQYF. CDR3 DNA: TGTGCCAGCAGCCGACGGACAGGGGGCAGGTACGAGCAGTACTTC.

The J gene is TRBJ1-5, the V gene TRBV7-2; D gene unclear. Trimming pared 1 base from V and 3 bases from J, leaving 10 bases between. The CDR3 spans 15 residues. The germline V gene has CDR1 SGHTA and CDR2 FQGNSA. The CDR3 DNA is TGTGCCAGCAGCTTAGGCGTGGACTTCAATCAGCCCCAGCATTTT. Amino acids: CASSLGVDFNQPQHF.

The chain recombines TRBV5-5 with TRBJ2-5; possibly TRBD1 or TRBD2 for D (5 bases each). The better agreement between TRBJ2-7 and the DNA end casts doubt on the J call. This CDR3 is 13 amino acids long. In germline, CDR1 is SGHKS, CDR2 YYEKEE (reference sequence). This chain's CDR3 is CASRPRDPYEQYF. The CDR3, as DNA: TGTGCCAGCCGACCTCGGGACCCCTACGAGCAGTACTTC.

This clonotype was seen just once. The chain has TRBV6-2 or TRBV6-3 and TRBJ1-5; TRBD1 matches 10 bases. Germline lookup yields CDR1 MNHEY and CDR2 SVGEGT. V shed 2 bases, J shed 7 bases, and the junction held 5 bases outside the gene matches. The CDR3 loop spans 15 amino acids. CDR3 DNA: TGTGCCAGCAGTTACGGACAGGGGGGAGGACAGCCCCAGCATTTT. Its translation is CASSYGQGGGQPQHF.

This clonotype was picked up a small number of times. The genes are TRBV28 and TRBJ1-6; D possibly corresponds to TRBD1 (6 bases). V lost 2 bases, J lost 7 bases, and 12 bases lay in between. The CDR3 is 15 amino acids. CDR1 and CDR2 (germline): MDHEN, SYDVKM. CDR3 protein: CASSLGGAGNSPLHF. DNA of the CDR3: TGTGCCAGCAGTTTAGGGGGGGCAGGAAATTCACCCCTCCACTTT.

The chain combines TRBV7-9 with TRBJ1-4; 10 bases match TRBD1. Germline V lookup: CDR1 SEHNR, CDR2 FQNEAQ (reference sequence). V gave up 4 bases and J gave up 0 bases; unmatched junction bases: 5. This CDR3 has 17 amino acids. The DNA of the CDR3 is TGTGCCAGCAGCTCCGGGACAGGGGCACCAACTAATGAAAAACTGTTTTTT. It is translated as CASSSGTGAPTNEKLFF.

The J gene is TRBJ1-6, the V gene TRBV12-3 or TRBV12-4; TRBD1 agrees at 7 bases. This CDR3 has 14 residues. V gave up 4 bases and J gave up 10 bases; unmatched junction bases: 7. CDR3 sequence: CASSYQGDMSPLHF. For the CDR3, the DNA is TGTGCCAGCAGTTACCAGGGGGATATGTCACCCCTCCACTTT.

This clonotype was seen at least ten times. This sequence joins TRBV12-3 or TRBV12-4 and TRBJ2-5; 9 nucleotides align to TRBD2. After removal of 7 bases from V and 3 bases from J, the junction contained 18 bases not matched to a gene. The CDR3 contains 18 residues. The CDR3 sequence: CASNDRFGGGETKETQYF. The CDR3 DNA reads TGTGCCAGCAACGATCGTTTTGGCGGGGGGGAAACGAAAGAGACCCAGTACTTC.

This chain connects TRBV9 to TRBJ2-5, with 9 bases matching TRBD1. J gave up 4 bases and V 3 bases, and 1 base lay outside the gene matches. The CDR3 is made up of 13 amino acids. CDR1 and CDR2 (germline): SGDLS, YYNGEE. The CDR3 region has the DNA TGTGCCAGCAGCGAGGGACAGGGAGAGACCCAGTACTTC. Amino acids: CASSEGQGETQYF. Based on the CDR3 plus reference TRBV9 and TRBJ2-5, the full variable domain is DSGVTQTPKHLITATGQRVTLRCSPRSGDLSVYWYQQSLDQGLQFLIQYYNGEERAKGNILERFSAQQFPDLHSELNLSSLELGDSALYFCASSEGQGETQYFGPGTRLLVL.

This clonotype was detected a few times. J is TRBJ2-7 and V is TRBV4-3; D remains unclear. Germline CDR1 LGHNA, CDR2 YSLEER. V dropped 0 bases and J dropped 2 bases, with 8 bases sitting between them. This CDR3 contains 14 residues. In DNA form, the CDR3 reads TGCGCCAGCAGCCAAGATGTCGGCCCCTACGAGCAGTACTTC. It is translated as CASSQDVGPYEQYF.

This clonotype was seen a handful of times. The CDR3 protein is CATSDLGTGGQETQYF. The CDR3 DNA sequence: TGTGCCACCAGTGATCTCGGGACAGGGGGCCAAGAGACCCAGTACTTC. The chain couples TRBV24-1 to TRBJ2-5, with 11 bases fitting TRBD1. Germline V gives CDR1 KGHDR, CDR2 SFDVKD. V lost 3 bases to trimming and J lost 1 base; unmatched junction nucleotides: 3. The CDR3 extends over 16 amino acids.

The chain has TRBV20-1 and TRBJ1-5, with 9 nucleotides matching TRBD1. The CDR3 is made up of 17 amino acids. Germline V lookup: CDR1 DFQATT, CDR2 SNEGSKA (reference sequence). V dropped 6 bases and J dropped 1; count of bases not matched to a gene: 13. CDR3 sequence (DNA): TGCAGTGCCGCCGGGACAGGGATCATAGGGAGCAATCAGCCCCAGCATTTT. Amino acid sequence: CSAAGTGIIGSNQPQHF.

This clonotype was seen at least ten times. One end of the junction fails to match germline, which may point to a read error. V usage is TRBV10-3 and J usage is TRBJ1-1; D is uncertain. There are 11 residues in the CDR3. CDR1 is ENHRY and CDR2 is SYGVKD in the germline V gene. The DNA of the CDR3 is TGTGCCATAAGTGAGGGCACTGAAGCTTTCTTT. Its protein product is CAISEGTEAFF.

This clonotype turned up a few times. The V gene is TRBV5-1, the J gene TRBJ2-5; D perhaps matches TRBD1 (6 bases). The J call may be faulty, since TRBJ2-7 better matches the DNA end. Germline assignment: CDR1 SGHRS and CDR2 YFSETQ. The CDR3 runs 18 residues. Here the CDR3 DNA reads TGCGCCAGCAGCTCAGGGTTGGGACACGTCGAACACTCCTACGAGCAGTACTTC. Its protein is CASSSGLGHVEHSYEQYF.

The chain is built from TRBV11-1 and TRBJ2-5; D perhaps matches TRBD2 (6 bases). CDR3 length equals 16 residues. Germline CDR1 and CDR2: SGHAT and FQDESV (reference sequence). V lost 4 bases and J lost 3, with 18 bases in between. CDR3 in DNA: TGTGCCAGCAGCTCTGGCAAAGGACTAAACGAAGAGACCCAGTACTTC. As protein: CASSSGKGLNEETQYF.

The chain uses TRBV12-3 or TRBV12-4 and TRBJ1-1; D gene uncertain. The CDR3 is 12 amino acids. V lost 10 bases, J lost 1 base, and 10 bases lay in between. This CDR3 reads CATWAANTEAFF. The CDR3 nucleotides are TGTGCCACCTGGGCAGCGAACACTGAAGCTTTCTTT.